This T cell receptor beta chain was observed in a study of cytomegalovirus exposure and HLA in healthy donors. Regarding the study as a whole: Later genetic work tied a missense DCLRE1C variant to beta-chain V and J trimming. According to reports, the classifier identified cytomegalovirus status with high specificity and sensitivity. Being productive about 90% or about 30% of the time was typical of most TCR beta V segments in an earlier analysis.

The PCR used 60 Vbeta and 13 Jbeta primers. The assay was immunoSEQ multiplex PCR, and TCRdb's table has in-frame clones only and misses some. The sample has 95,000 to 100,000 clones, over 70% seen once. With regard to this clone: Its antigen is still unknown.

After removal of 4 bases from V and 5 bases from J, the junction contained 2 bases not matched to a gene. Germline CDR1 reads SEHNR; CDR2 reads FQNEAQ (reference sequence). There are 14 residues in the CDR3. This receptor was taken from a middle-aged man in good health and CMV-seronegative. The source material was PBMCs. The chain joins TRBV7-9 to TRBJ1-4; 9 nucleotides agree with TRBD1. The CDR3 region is CASSSGQGNEKLFF. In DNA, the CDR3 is TGTGCCAGCAGCTCGGGACAGGGAAATGAAAAACTGTTTTTT.